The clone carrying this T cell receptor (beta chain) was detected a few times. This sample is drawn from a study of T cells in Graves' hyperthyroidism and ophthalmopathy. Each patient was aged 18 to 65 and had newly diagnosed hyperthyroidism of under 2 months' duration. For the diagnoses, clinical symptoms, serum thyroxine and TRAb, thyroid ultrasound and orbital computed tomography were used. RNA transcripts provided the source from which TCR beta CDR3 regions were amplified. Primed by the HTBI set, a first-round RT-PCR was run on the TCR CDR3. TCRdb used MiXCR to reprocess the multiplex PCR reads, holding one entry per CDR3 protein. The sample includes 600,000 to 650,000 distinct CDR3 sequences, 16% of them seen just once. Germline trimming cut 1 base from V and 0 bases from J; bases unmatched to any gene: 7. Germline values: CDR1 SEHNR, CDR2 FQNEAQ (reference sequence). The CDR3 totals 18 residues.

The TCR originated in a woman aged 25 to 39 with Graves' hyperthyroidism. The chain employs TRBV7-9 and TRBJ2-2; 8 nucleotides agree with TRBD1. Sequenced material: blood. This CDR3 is CASSLGPGQVTNTGELFF. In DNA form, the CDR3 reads TGTGCCAGCAGCTTAGGGCCGGGACAGGTTACGAACACCGGGGAGCTGTTTTTT.